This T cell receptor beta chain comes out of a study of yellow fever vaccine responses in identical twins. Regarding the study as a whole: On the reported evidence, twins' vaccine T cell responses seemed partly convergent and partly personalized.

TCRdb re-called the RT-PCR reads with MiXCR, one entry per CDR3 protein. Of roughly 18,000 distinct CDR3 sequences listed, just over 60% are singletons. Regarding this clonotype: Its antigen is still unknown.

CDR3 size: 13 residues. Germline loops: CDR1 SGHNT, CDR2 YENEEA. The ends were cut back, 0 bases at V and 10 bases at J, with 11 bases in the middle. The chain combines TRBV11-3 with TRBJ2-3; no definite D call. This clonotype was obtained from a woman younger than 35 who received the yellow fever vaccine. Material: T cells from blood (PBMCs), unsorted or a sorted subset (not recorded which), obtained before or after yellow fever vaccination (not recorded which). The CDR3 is CASSLDIASAQYF. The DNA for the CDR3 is TGTGCCAGCAGCTTAGATATTGCTTCTGCGCAGTATTTT.